This entry lists 8 T cell receptor beta chains sequenced from one sample in a study of cytomegalovirus exposure and HLA in healthy donors. The PCR ran on 60 Vbeta and 13 Jbeta primers. Libraries were prepared by immunoSEQ multiplex PCR; TCRdb keeps only in-frame clonotypes and omits some of them. Of some 140,000 clones listed, around 80% are singletons. The sequencing sample was made of PBMCs. Receptors originate from a young man in good health and CMV-seropositive.

The chain couples TRBV7-9 to TRBJ2-1; D might be TRBD1 (5 bases). Germline-derived CDR1 and CDR2 are SEHNR and FQNEAQ (reference sequence). The ends were cut back, 1 base at V and 3 bases at J, with 16 bases in the middle. The CDR3 is 17 residues long. The DNA for the CDR3 is TGTGCCAGCAGCTTAGGGGCTCGACAGAGGTTCTACAATGAGCAGTTCTTC. It is translated as CASSLGARQRFYNEQFF.

The chain uses TRBV29-1 and TRBJ1-4, with D maybe TRBD1 (5 bases). The CDR3 loop spans 11 amino acids. V dropped 6 bases and J dropped 14 bases, with 16 bases sitting between them. CDR1 SQVTM and CDR2 ANQGSEA come from the germline V gene. The CDR3 protein is CSVDLGDLLFF. The CDR3 DNA reads TGCAGCGTCGACCTGGGGGACTTGCTGTTTTTT.

The chain combines TRBV15 with TRBJ2-5; 15 bases agree with TRBD2. This CDR3 contains 21 residues. The trim removed 0 bases at V and 5 bases at J, leaving 16 bases unmatched. Germline-derived CDR1 and CDR2 are LNHNV and YYDKDF (reference sequence). The CDR3 nucleotides are TGTGCCACCAGCAGAGATAGGGACAGGGGGACTAGCGGGAGGTCGAGGGAGACCCAGTACTTC. Translation: CATSRDRDRGTSGRSRETQYF.

The chain is built from TRBV19 and TRBJ2-2, with a tentative D call TRBD1 (5 bases). The length of the CDR3 is 15 residues. Trimming took 3 bases from V and 5 from J, leaving 13 bases between them. The germline V gene has CDR1 LNHDA and CDR2 SQIVND (reference sequence). CDR3 coding DNA: TGTGCCAGTAGTATTGAGTCACAGGTGACCGGGGAGCTGTTTTTT. It specifies CASSIESQVTGELFF.

The V and J genes are TRBV29-1 and TRBJ2-3, with 7 bases lining up with TRBD1. Germline V CDR1 and CDR2: SQVTM, ANQGSEA. CDR3 length: 15 amino acids. The junction had 8 bases not matched to a gene; V was cut back by 4 bases and J by 1 base. CDR3 DNA: TGCAGCGTTGCCCGACAGGGATTGGGCACAGATACGCAGTATTTT. It specifies CSVARQGLGTDTQYF.

This clone was detected a few times. The chain joins TRBV10-2 to TRBJ2-7, with TRBD1 matching 9 bases. V dropped 6 bases and J dropped 2; count of bases not matched to a gene: 5. The CDR3 has 14 residues. The germline gives CDR1 WSHSY, CDR2 SAAADI. CDR3 protein: CASSRDRVTYEQYF. Here the CDR3 DNA reads TGCGCCAGCAGCCGGGACAGGGTCACCTACGAGCAGTACTTC.

The chain carries TRBV5-5 and TRBJ2-7, with TRBD2 identical over 8 bases. CDR3 size: 15 residues. With V trimmed by 1 base and J by 0 bases, 3 bases remained unmatched. Germline lookup yields CDR1 SGHKS and CDR2 YYEKEE (reference sequence). The CDR3 DNA is TGTGCCAGCAGCTTGACTAGCGGAGTCTCCTACGAGCAGTACTTC. Its translation: CASSLTSGVSYEQYF.

This clone was counted a few times. The chain uses TRBV5-1 and TRBJ2-7, with D perhaps matching TRBD1 (6 bases). The CDR3 sequence is 14 residues long. V lost 0 bases to trimming and J lost 4 bases, with 11 bases between them. Germline V gene sequence: CDR1 SGHRS, CDR2 YFSETQ. The CDR3, as DNA: TGCGCCAGCAGCTTGGACAGGGCGTGGTACGAGCAGTACTTC. It is translated as CASSLDRAWYEQYF.